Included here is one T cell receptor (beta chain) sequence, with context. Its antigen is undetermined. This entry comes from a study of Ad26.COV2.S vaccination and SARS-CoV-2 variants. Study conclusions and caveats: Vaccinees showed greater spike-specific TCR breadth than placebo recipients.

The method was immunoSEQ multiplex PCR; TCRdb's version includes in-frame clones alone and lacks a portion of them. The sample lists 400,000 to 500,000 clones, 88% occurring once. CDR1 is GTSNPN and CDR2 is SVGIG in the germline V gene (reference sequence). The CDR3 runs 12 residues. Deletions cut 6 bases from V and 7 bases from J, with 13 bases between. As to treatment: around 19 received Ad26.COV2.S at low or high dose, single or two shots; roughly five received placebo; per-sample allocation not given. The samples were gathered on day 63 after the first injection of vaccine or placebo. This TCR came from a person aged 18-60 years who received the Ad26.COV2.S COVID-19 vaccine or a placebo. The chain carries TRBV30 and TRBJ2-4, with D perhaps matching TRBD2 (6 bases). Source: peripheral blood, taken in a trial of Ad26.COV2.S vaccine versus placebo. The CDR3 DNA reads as TGTGCCTGCCGGGGGTACCAGAACATTCAGTACTTC. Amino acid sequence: CACRGYQNIQYF. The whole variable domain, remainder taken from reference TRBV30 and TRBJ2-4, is SQTIHQWPATLVQPVGSPLSLECTVEGTSNPNLYWYRQAAGRGLQLLFYSVGIGQISSEVPQNLSASRPQDRQFILSSKKLLLSDSGFYLCACRGYQNIQYFGAGTRLSVL.